Given below is one T cell receptor beta chain in context. The antigen is undetermined. The assay was immunoSEQ multiplex PCR, and TCRdb's table has in-frame clones only and misses some. Among 100,000 to 150,000 clones listed, approximately 91% were seen once. This sample stems from a study of T cell responses to AZD1222 COVID-19 vaccine. Study-level results: Seropositivity was recorded at baseline in only six AZD1222 recipients. Once two AZD1222 doses were given, Spike-specific TCR breadth and depth went up. Reportedly, close to half of spike-specific TCRs are directed against unmutated variant regions. Most donors were white British and more were female, and clonal diversity was possibly underestimated.

The junction had 10 bases not matched to a gene; V was cut back by 3 bases and J by 5 bases. In germline, CDR1 is SEHNR, CDR2 FQNEAQ (reference sequence). The length of the CDR3 is 16 residues. This TCR derives from an adult in good health. The chain employs TRBV7-9 and TRBJ1-1; TRBD1 aligns across 9 bases. Sequences were derived from peripheral blood, sampled on day 0 of AZD1222 vaccination. The DNA of the CDR3 is TGTGCCAGCAGCTTCCCGGGACAGGGTCGAGAGACTGAAGCTTTCTTT. It codes for CASSFPGQGRETEAFF. The complete variable domain, with remaining parts taken from reference TRBV7-9 and TRBJ1-1, reads DTGVSQNPRHKITKRGQNVTFRCDPISEHNRLYWYRQTLGQGPEFLTYFQNEAQLEKSRLLSDRFSAERPKGSFSTLEIQRTEQGDSAMYLCASSFPGQGRETEAFFGQGTRLTVV.